Below are 11 T cell receptor beta chains sequenced from a single sample in a study of regulatory T cells in long-lasting Graves disease. According to the study, TCR beta libraries were built with iRepertoire HTBI primers and CDR3-region Arm-PCR. Using its own MiXCR run on the multiplex PCR reads, TCRdb lists one record per CDR3 protein. The data hold 350,000 to 400,000 distinct CDR3 sequences, with about 14% observed a single time. The sample's time point: newly diagnosed GD, antithyroid drugs for less than 3 months. After RNA was extracted from PBMCs, the TCR library was made from it. Specimen: peripheral blood mononuclear cells (PBMCs), collected at new diagnosis, from a patient treated with antithyroid drugs. The receptors come from a female donor with Graves disease.

The CDR3 sequence: CASSSESSGANVLTF. The CDR3 coding sequence is TGTGCCAGCAGTTCAGAGAGCTCTGGGGCCAACGTCCTGACTTTC. The rearrangement joins TRBV6-5 to TRBJ2-6, with no clear D. Germline CDR1 reads MNHEY; CDR2 reads SVGAGI. Between the trimmed V and J ends, which lost 4 bases and 0 bases, there was a span of 7 bases. This CDR3 region has 15 residues.

This clonotype was detected only a few times. The gene calls are TRBV12-3 or TRBV12-4 and TRBJ1-1; D gene unclear. V was shortened by 2 bases and J by 7 bases, with 8 bases between the two germline ends. The CDR3 sequence is 12 residues long. DNA for the CDR3: TGTGCCAGCAGTTTAAACTTCATTGAAGCTTTCTTT. It translates to CASSLNFIEAFF.

At least ten counts were recorded for this clonotype. The rearrangement joins TRBV20-1 to TRBJ2-1, with TRBD2 matching over 8 bases. The ends lost 6 bases at V and 3 bases at J; junction bases unmatched: 7. This CDR3 is 14 amino acids long. In germline, CDR1 is DFQATT, CDR2 SNEGSKA (reference sequence). The CDR3 region is CSAMGLVIYNEQFF. The CDR3 DNA follows: TGCAGTGCCATGGGACTAGTGATCTACAATGAGCAGTTCTTC.

This clonotype was detected ten times or more. The V call is TRBV4-3, the J call TRBJ2-1; D unresolved. Trimming cost V 1 base and J 8 bases, with 12 bases left between them. Germline V gene lookup returns CDR1 LGHNA and CDR2 YSLEER. CDR3 size: 14 residues. CDR3 region: CASSQVGTGDEQFF. CDR3 coding DNA: TGCGCCAGCAGCCAAGTAGGTACGGGCGATGAGCAGTTCTTC.

To note about this clonotype: A read error may explain this, as a much larger clone is one base away. The chain couples TRBV3-1 to TRBJ1-6, with 7 positions matching TRBD1. This CDR3 has 15 amino acids. Germline lookup yields CDR1 LGHDT and CDR2 YNNKEL (reference sequence). V gave up 1 base and J gave up 18 bases; unmatched junction bases: 15. In DNA form, the CDR3 reads TGTGCCAGCAGCCAAGGTGATAGGGGGCCCCAGTGGCCCCACTTT. Protein sequence: CASSQGDRGPQWPHF.

The V gene is TRBV5-4, the J gene TRBJ1-1; 7 bases fit TRBD1. The J segment lost 0 bases and the V segment lost 4 bases, leaving 6 bases of the junction unmatched. In germline, CDR1 is SGHNT, CDR2 YYREEE (reference sequence). The CDR3 runs 15 residues. DNA for the CDR3: TGTGCCAGCAGCCCCCCAGGGACAGTGAACACTGAAGCTTTCTTT. Its protein product is CASSPPGTVNTEAFF.

This clonotype has at least ten counts. This chain uses TRBV7-3 with TRBJ2-1; D call uncertain. The CDR3 is 14 amino acids. Germline V gene sequence: CDR1 SGHTA, CDR2 FQGTGA. Trimming stripped 5 bases from V and 3 bases from J, with 11 bases between. CDR3 amino acids: CASSPQPDYNEQFF. The CDR3 DNA follows: TGTGCCAGCAGCCCCCAACCAGACTACAATGAGCAGTTCTTC.

This clonotype was seen ten or more times. The J gene is TRBJ2-1, the V gene TRBV5-4; the match to TRBD2 covers 14 bases. Germline CDR1 and CDR2: SGHNT and YYREEE (reference sequence). The CDR3 covers 15 residues. J was trimmed by 6 bases and V by 4 bases; bases with no gene match: 3. The CDR3: CASSRTSGGPNEQFF. CDR3 sequence (DNA): TGTGCCAGCAGCCGGACTAGCGGGGGGCCCAATGAGCAGTTCTTC. The full variable domain, its missing parts supplied by reference TRBV5-4 and TRBJ2-1, is ETGVTQSPTHLIKTRGQQVTLRCSSQSGHNTVSWYQQALGQGPQFIFQYYREEENGRGNFPPRFSGLQFPNYSSELNVNALELDDSALYLCASSRTSGGPNEQFFGPGTRLTVL.

This chain uses TRBV27 with TRBJ2-3; TRBD2 matches at 14 bases. The DNA end is a closer match to TRBJ2-5, so the J assignment may be wrong. There are 15 residues in the CDR3. From germline, CDR1 is MNHEY and CDR2 SMNVEV (reference sequence). Written as DNA, the CDR3 is TGTGCCAGCAGTTTTAGACTAGCGGGAGGGGAGACCCAGTACTTC. Amino acids: CASSFRLAGGETQYF.

The sample holds many counts of this clonotype. J is TRBJ1-5 and V is TRBV6-1, with a weak D call TRBD1 (5 bases). The germline gives CDR1 MNHNS, CDR2 SASEGT. Trimming removed 0 bases from V and 6 bases from J, with 18 bases in between. The length of the CDR3 is 17 residues. The CDR3 region has the DNA TGTGCCAGCAGTGAAGCGGACCTGAGACAGTATGCTCAGCCCCAGCATTTT. Translated, it gives CASSEADLRQYAQPQHF.

This clonotype has at least ten counts. CDR3 bases: TGTGCCAGCAGCCAAGACAGGCGGGTCAATGAGCAGTTCTTC. Protein sequence: CASSQDRRVNEQFF. The chain carries TRBV7-6 and TRBJ2-1; D is possibly TRBD1 (6 bases). This CDR3 contains 14 residues. Trimming stripped 5 bases from V and 6 bases from J, with 14 bases between. Germline values: CDR1 SGHVS, CDR2 FNYEAQ.